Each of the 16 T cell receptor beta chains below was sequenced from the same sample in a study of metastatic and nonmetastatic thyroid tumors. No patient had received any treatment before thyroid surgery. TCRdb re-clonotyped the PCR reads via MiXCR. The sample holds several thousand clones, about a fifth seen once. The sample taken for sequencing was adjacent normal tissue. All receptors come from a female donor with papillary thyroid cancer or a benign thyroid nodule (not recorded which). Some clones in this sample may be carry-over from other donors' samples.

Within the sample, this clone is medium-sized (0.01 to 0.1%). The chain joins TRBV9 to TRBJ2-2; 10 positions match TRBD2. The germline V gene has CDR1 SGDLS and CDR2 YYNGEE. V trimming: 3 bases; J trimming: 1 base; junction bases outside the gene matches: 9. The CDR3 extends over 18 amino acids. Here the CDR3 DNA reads TGTGCCAGCAGCGGCGGAGGCGGACTAGCGGAGAACACCGGGGAGCTGTTTTTT. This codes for CASSGGGGLAENTGELFF.

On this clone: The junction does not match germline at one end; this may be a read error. DNA of the CDR3: TGTGCCAGCAGCAACATGGGCGGGAGGGACACCGGGGAGTTGTTTTTT. Protein: CASSNMGGRDTGELFF. The gene calls are TRBV5-8 and TRBJ2-2; 9 positions match TRBD2. In germline, CDR1 is SGHTS, CDR2 YDEGEE. This CDR3 spans 16 amino acids. Supplemented by reference TRBV5-8 and TRBJ2-2, the full variable domain reads EAGVTQSPTHLIKTRGQQATLRCSPISGHTSVYWYQQALGLGLQFLLWYDEGEERNRGNFPPRFSGRQFPNYSSELNVNALELEDSALYLCASSNMGGRDTGELFFGEGSRLTVL.

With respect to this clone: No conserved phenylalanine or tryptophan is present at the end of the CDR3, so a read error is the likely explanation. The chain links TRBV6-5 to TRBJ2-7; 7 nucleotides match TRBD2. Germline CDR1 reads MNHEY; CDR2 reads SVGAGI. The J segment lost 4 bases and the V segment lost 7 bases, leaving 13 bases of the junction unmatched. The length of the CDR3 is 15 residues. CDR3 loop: CASTSGTTSIYEQYL. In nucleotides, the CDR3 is TGTGCCAGCACTTCCGGGACTACTAGTATTTACGAGCAGTACCTC.

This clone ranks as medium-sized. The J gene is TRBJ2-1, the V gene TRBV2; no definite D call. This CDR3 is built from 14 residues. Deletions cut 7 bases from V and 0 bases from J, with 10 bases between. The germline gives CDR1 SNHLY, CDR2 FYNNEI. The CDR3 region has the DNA TGTGCCAGCACGTGGAGCAGCTCCTACAATGAGCAGTTCTTC. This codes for CASTWSSSYNEQFF.

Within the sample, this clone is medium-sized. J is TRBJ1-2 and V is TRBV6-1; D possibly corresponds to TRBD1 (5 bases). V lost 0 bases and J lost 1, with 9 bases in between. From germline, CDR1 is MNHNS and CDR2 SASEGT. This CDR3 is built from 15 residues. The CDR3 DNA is TGTGCCAGCAGTGAAGCGGGGGGAGTTAACTATGGCTACACCTTC. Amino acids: CASSEAGGVNYGYTF.

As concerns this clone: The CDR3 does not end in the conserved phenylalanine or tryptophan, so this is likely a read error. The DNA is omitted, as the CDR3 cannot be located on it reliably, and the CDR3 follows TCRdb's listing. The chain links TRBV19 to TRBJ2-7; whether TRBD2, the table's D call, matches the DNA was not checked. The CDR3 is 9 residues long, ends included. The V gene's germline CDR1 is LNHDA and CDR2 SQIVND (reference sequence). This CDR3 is CSSGRGLAG.

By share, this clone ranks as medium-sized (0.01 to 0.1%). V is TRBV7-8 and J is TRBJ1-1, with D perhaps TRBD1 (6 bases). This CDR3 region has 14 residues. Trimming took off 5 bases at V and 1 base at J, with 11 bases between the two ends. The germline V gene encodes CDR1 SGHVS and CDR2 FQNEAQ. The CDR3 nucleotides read TGTGCCAGCAGCAAACAGGGAAGGAACACTGAAGCTTTCTTT. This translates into CASSKQGRNTEAFF.

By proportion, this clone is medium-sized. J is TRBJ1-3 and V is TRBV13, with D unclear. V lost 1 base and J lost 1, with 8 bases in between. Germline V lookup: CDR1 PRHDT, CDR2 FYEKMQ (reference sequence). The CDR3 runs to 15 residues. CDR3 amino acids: CASSLEAGSGNTIYF. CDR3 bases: TGTGCCAGCAGCTTAGAAGCGGGGTCTGGAAACACCATATATTTT.

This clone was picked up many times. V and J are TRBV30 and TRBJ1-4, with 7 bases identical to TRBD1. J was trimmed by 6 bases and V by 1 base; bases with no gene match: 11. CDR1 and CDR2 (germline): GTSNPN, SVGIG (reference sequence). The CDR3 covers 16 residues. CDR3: CAWSGDRERLDEKLFF. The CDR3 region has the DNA TGTGCCTGGAGTGGTGACAGGGAACGGTTGGATGAAAAACTGTTTTTT. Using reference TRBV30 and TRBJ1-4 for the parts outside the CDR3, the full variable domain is SQTIHQWPATLVQPVGSPLSLECTVEGTSNPNLYWYRQAAGRGLQLLFYSVGIGQISSEVPQNLSASRPQDRQFILSSKKLLLSDSGFYLCAWSGDRERLDEKLFFGSGTQLSVL.

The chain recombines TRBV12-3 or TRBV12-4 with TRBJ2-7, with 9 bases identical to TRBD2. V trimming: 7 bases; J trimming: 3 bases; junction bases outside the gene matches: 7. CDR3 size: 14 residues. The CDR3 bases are TGTGCCAGCACCGTTAGCGGGAGAGGCTACGAGCAGTACTTC. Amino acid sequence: CASTVSGRGYEQYF.

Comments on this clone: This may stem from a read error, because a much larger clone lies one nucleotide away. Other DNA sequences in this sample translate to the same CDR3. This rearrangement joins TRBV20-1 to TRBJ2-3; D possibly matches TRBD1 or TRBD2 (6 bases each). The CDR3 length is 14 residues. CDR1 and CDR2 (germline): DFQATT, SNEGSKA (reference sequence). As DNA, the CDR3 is TGCAGTGCTATCTCGGGGGCTAGCACAGATACGCAGTACTTT. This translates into CSAISGASTDTQYF.

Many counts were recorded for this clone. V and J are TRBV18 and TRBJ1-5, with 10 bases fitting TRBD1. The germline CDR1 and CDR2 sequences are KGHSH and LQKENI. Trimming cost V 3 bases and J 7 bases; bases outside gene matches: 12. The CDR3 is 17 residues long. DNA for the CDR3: TGTGCCAGCTCACCTCAAAGAACCGGGACAGGGGCCCAGCCCCAGCATTTT. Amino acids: CASSPQRTGTGAQPQHF.

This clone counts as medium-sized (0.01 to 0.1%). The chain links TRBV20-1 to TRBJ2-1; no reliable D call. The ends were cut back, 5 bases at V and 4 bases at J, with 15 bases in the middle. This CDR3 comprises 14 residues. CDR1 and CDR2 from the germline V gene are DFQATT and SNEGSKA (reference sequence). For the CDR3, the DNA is TGCAGTGCTCGAACTGCCCAAAGATACAATGAGCAGTTCTTC. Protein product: CSARTAQRYNEQFF.

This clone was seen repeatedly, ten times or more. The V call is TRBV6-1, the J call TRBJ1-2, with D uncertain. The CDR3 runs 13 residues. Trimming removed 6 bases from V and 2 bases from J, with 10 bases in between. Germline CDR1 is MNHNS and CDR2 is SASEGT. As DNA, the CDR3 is TGTGCCAGCAGCCCGCTGCCAAACTATGGCTACACCTTC. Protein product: CASSPLPNYGYTF.

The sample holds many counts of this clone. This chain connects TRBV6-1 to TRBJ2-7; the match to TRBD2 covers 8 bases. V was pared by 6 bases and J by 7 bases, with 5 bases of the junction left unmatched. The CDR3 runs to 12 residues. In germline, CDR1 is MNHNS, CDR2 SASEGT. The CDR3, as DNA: TGTGCCAGCAGCCGGGGGGGGGGGGAGCAGTACTTC. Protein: CASSRGGGEQYF.

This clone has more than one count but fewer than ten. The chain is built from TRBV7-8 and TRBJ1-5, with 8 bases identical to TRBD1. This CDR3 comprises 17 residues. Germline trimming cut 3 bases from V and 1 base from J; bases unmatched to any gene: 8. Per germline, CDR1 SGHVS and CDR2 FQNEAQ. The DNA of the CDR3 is TGTGCCAGCAGCTTGGGGATGACAGGGGCCAGCAATCAGCCCCAGCATTTT. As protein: CASSLGMTGASNQPQHF.